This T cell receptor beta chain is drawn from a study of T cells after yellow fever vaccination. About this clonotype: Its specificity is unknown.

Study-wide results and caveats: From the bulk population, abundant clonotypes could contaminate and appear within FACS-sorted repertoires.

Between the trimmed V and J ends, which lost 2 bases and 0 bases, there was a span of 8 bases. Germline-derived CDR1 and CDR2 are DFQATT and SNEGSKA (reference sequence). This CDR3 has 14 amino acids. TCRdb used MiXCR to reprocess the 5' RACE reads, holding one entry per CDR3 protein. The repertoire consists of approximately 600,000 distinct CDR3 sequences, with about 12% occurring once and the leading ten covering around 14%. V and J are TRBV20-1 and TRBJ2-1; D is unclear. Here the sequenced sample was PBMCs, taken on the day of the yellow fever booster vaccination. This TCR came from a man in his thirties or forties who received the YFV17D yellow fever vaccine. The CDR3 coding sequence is TGCAGTGCTAGACCTAAAAGCTCCTACAATGAGCAGTTCTTC. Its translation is CSARPKSSYNEQFF.